This record looks at one T cell receptor (beta chain) sequence and its context. This clonotype came up a few times. Its antigen specificity is not known. No much larger clone is present one base from it, and per-base qualities are unavailable. TCR beta CDR3 regions were amplified from RNA transcripts. For the first round of RT-PCR on the TCR CDR3, the HTBI primer set was used together with the Qiagen OneStep RT-PCR kit. The libraries were constructed in a second round of multiplex PCR and then size-selected and purified. The libraries were sequenced on an Illumina HiSeq2000 using paired-end 100 bp reads. The study's own analysis went as follows. SOAPnuke was used to process the raw data, with reads discarded if the reads contained adapters or uncalled bases, had a mean Phred below 15, or lacked an exact constant-primer or identifier match. COPE v1.2.5 was used to merge high-quality paired reads, and clonotypes were defined as unique nucleotide sequences. MiTCR v1.1 was used to align the clonotypes against IMGT TRBV, TRBD and TRBJ reference segments. The analysis included only V-J combinations with a frequency above 0.0001, which together covered 99% to 99.2% of the repertoires. The TCS score was defined as the ratio of F50 (clonal expansion) to E x V (chaos), calculated using BLOSUM62-based TCRdist between CDR3 peptides within each V-J. Welch's t-statistics and random forest reduced 500 to 550 V-J features to 13, which were used in a naive Bayes classifier (R e1071). TCRdb took the public reads, trimmed them with fastp at Q25, ran MiXCR for clone calling and kept in-frame beta chains. Each CDR3 protein appears once, grouped with its most common genes and DNA. The V and J calls were determined by TCRdb, not by the authors. This sample is represented by 490,000 or so distinct CDR3 sequences; around a fifth of them were singletons. Together, the top ten hold approximately 49% of the sample.

The sample originates from a study of T cells in Graves' hyperthyroidism and ophthalmopathy (dated by TCRdb to the late 2010s). Context from the whole study: Peripheral blood was sampled at the time of initial diagnosis, prior to any treatment. A discovery cohort of about 96 patients, about 43 with Graves' ophthalmopathy and under 60 with stable Graves' hyperthyroidism, was used to find distinguishing TCR V-J signatures. Whether ophthalmopathy could be predicted prospectively was tested in an independent validation cohort made up of roughly 19 hyperthyroidism patients plus 17 patients who later progressed to ophthalmopathy. For training and testing, the 100 or so patients in the discovery cohort were randomly divided in a 7:3 ratio. In addition, the study compared T-cell repertoires in thyroid tissue and in blood from about six Graves' hyperthyroidism patients. Following sampling, methimazole starting at 30 mg daily was given to hyperthyroidism patients, and high-dose intravenous methylprednisolone was given to ophthalmopathy patients. The paper describes TCR Vbeta CDR3 sequencing of roughly 130 peripheral blood samples, made up of some 40 ophthalmopathy patients, roughly 75 hyperthyroidism patients and around 17 progressor patients.

Moderately to severely active disease, a Clinical Activity Score of at least 3, a NOSPECS grade of at least 4, and a duration under 3 months were present in ophthalmopathy patients. The study excluded patients with uncontrolled infections, other autoimmune diseases, pregnancy or lactation. Diagnoses were established on the basis of clinical symptoms, serum thyroxine and TRAb, thyroid ultrasound, and orbital computed tomography. Ficoll-Paque density gradient centrifugation was used to isolate PBMCs from under 11 ml of fresh peripheral blood. Total RNA was extracted with Trizol reagent, and quality was checked on an Agilent 2100 Bioanalyzer. Findings and caveats that apply to the study as a whole: During validation, the model predicted progression to ophthalmopathy a median of about 6.5 months ahead of onset, with almost 71% sensitivity and less than 85% specificity. Ophthalmopathy was separated from stable hyperthyroidism by a 13 V-J signature model, with around 88% sensitivity and about 84% specificity obtained in cross-validation and 80%/75% obtained in testing. Sample size was not statistically predetermined, and investigators were not blinded to group allocation. Blood samples also contained most of the expanded thyroid clonotypes (frequency above 0.001), which suggests that blood repertoires may reflect thyroid immune responses.

The sequenced material came from blood. The clonotype comes from a woman in her 70s with Graves' ophthalmopathy.

The nucleotide sequence is given as TGTGCCAGCAGCAAACAGGGTAGCCAAGAGACCCAGTACTTC. It codes for CASSKQGSQETQYF. Recombination linked TRBV6-2 or TRBV6-3 to TRBJ2-5; possibly the D gene is TRBD1, per 6 matching bases. The CDR1 and CDR2 encoded by the germline V gene are MNHEY and SVGEGT. V loses 6 bases, J loses 1 base, and the germline ends lie 12 bases apart. Counted from cysteine to phenylalanine, this CDR3 has 14 amino acids. The kept DNA is CDR3 alone, 42 bases in frame from the first base.